These 10 T cell receptor beta chains were all obtained from the same sample, sequenced in a study of CD8+ T cells in alopecia areata. Extracted RNA was reverse transcribed into cDNA, the sequencing template. Profiled with immunoSEQ multiplex PCR; TCRdb holds only in-frame clones, not every one. The data show under 70,000 clones, with 96% seen just once and roughly 25% held by the top ten. Sequencing was performed on CD8+ T cells sorted from blood, taken at week 0. Source of these receptors: a human donor with alopecia areata.

The chain combines TRBV13 with TRBJ2-3; D remains ambiguous. This CDR3 region has 14 residues. V was clipped by 1 base and J by 5 bases, with 10 bases between them. CDR1 PRHDT and CDR2 FYEKMQ come from the germline V gene (reference sequence). The CDR3 DNA reads TGTGCCAGCAGCTTAGATATACTTGGAGATACGCAGTATTTT. This sequence encodes CASSLDILGDTQYF.

This rearrangement joins TRBV6-1 to TRBJ2-7; D is unclear. Trimming removed 3 bases from V and 3 bases from J, with 6 bases in between. Germline values: CDR1 MNHNS, CDR2 SASEGT. This CDR3 is built from 12 residues. The CDR3 loop reads CASSESYYEQYF. The CDR3 bases are TGTGCCAGCAGTGAGTCCTACTACGAGCAGTACTTC.

The chain employs TRBV30 and TRBJ2-2, with D possibly TRBD1 on 6 matching bases. The germline gives CDR1 GTSNPN, CDR2 SVGIG (reference sequence). V dropped 3 bases and J dropped 6 bases, with 11 bases sitting between them. The CDR3 consists of 13 residues. The CDR3 nucleotides are TGTGCCTGGAGCTTAACAGGGCCCGGGGAGCTGTTTTTT. It specifies CAWSLTGPGELFF.

This chain links TRBV7-9 with TRBJ2-5; D is unresolved. There are 14 residues in the CDR3. The ends were cut back, 4 bases at V and 2 bases at J, with 11 bases in the middle. CDR1 and CDR2 from the germline V gene are SEHNR and FQNEAQ (reference sequence). CDR3 protein: CASSSRSGQETQYF. The CDR3 DNA is TGTGCCAGCAGCTCCCGGTCGGGTCAAGAGACCCAGTACTTC.

This clone was detected only once. The chain employs TRBV9 and TRBJ2-1; D is perhaps TRBD1 (5 bases). Deletions cut 3 bases from V and 8 bases from J, with 24 bases between. Germline V lookup: CDR1 SGDLS, CDR2 YYNGEE. The CDR3 runs 17 residues. For the CDR3, the DNA is TGTGCCAGCAGCGCACGTTCCATACCAGGGAACCTGGATGAGCAGTTCTTC. Amino acids: CASSARSIPGNLDEQFF. The full variable domain, rest sourced from reference TRBV9 and TRBJ2-1, is DSGVTQTPKHLITATGQRVTLRCSPRSGDLSVYWYQQSLDQGLQFLIQYYNGEERAKGNILERFSAQQFPDLHSELNLSSLELGDSALYFCASSARSIPGNLDEQFFGPGTRLTVL.

The count of this clone is one. The CDR3 sequence: CASSQDGGTSEKLFF. CDR3 DNA sequence: TGCGCCAGCAGCCAAGATGGTGGGACATCAGAAAAACTGTTTTTT. J is TRBJ1-4 and V is TRBV4-3; weak D call: TRBD1 (6 bases). This CDR3 comprises 15 residues. The V gene's germline CDR1 is LGHNA and CDR2 YSLEER. Trimming left V 0 bases short and J 8 bases short, with 13 bases between.

V gene TRBV7-9 combines with J gene TRBJ2-7; D is unresolved. The V gene lost 5 bases and the J gene lost 0 bases, with 5 bases spanning the gap. The germline CDR1 and CDR2 sequences are SEHNR and FQNEAQ (reference sequence). The CDR3 sequence is 12 residues long. The CDR3 nucleotides read TGTGCCAGCAGCGTCGTCTCCTACGAGCAGTACTTC. It is translated as CASSVVSYEQYF. Full variable domain (remainder filled in from reference TRBV7-9 and TRBJ2-7): DTGVSQNPRHKITKRGQNVTFRCDPISEHNRLYWYRQTLGQGPEFLTYFQNEAQLEKSRLLSDRFSAERPKGSFSTLEIQRTEQGDSAMYLCASSVVSYEQYFGPGTRLTVT.

The V call is TRBV7-9, the J call TRBJ2-1; the D is unclear. The V end lost 1 base, the J end lost 2 bases, and 12 bases lay between the germline ends. Germline lookup yields CDR1 SEHNR and CDR2 FQNEAQ (reference sequence). The CDR3 is made up of 16 amino acids. CDR3 coding DNA: TGTGCCAGCAGCTTAGTTGGGATTGTGGCCTACAATGAGCAGTTCTTC. It yields the protein CASSLVGIVAYNEQFF.

The chain couples TRBV25-1 to TRBJ2-5, with D possibly being TRBD2 (7 bases). Germline CDR1 and CDR2: MGHDK and SYGVNS. The CDR3 spans 14 residues. Trimming left V 2 bases short and J 7 bases short, with 14 bases between. CDR3: CASSEGGGMGTQYF. The DNA of the CDR3 is TGTGCCAGCAGTGAAGGCGGGGGCATGGGGACCCAGTACTTC.

The chain uses TRBV29-1 and TRBJ1-1; TRBD1 might be the D (6 bases). CDR1 SQVTM and CDR2 ANQGSEA come from the germline V gene. CDR3 length: 13 amino acids. The V end was cut by 3 bases, the J end by 1 base, with 9 bases between. The CDR3 region is CSVETGENTEAFF. Here the CDR3 DNA reads TGCAGCGTTGAGACAGGAGAGAACACTGAAGCTTTCTTT.